The clone carrying this T cell receptor (beta chain) was observed a handful of times. What it binds is not known. A second PCR, run for roughly 7 to 12 cycles, used a sample-barcoded 5' primer plus a J-beta primer mix. At least 2.5 million CDR3-containing paired-end reads were obtained per sample. Via MiXCR, TCRdb re-called the 5' RACE reads, giving one row per CDR3 protein. The table records 650,000 to 700,000 distinct CDR3 sequences, 52% of them present only once. V dropped 5 bases and J dropped 8 bases, with 15 bases sitting between them. Germline assignment: CDR1 SEHNR and CDR2 FQNEAQ (reference sequence). The CDR3 loop spans 14 amino acids. The data originate from a study of blood T cells in healthy people across ages. Points from the study as a whole: In the absence of known donor CMV status, changes in expanded clonotypes were possibly confounded.

The V call is TRBV7-9, the J call TRBJ1-4, with D uncertain. The clonotype comes from a woman aged 80 or over in good health. Sequenced material: blood. DNA for the CDR3: TGTGCCAGCAGCGCTGGGCAGAAAGGAGAAAAACTGTTTTTT. Protein sequence: CASSAGQKGEKLFF.